The clone carrying this TCR beta chain was counted once. The data were taken from a study of blood T cell repertoires in COVID-19. Across the study: There were acute and convalescent COVID-19 samples, and they came from the United States, Italy and Spain. From T cells, B-cell-depleted T cells, or PBMCs came the material, which was cDNA or gDNA.

This CDR3 has 12 residues. Germline CDR1 reads MNHNY; CDR2 reads SVGAGI (reference sequence). V was pared by 7 bases and J by 5 bases, with 3 bases of the junction left unmatched. In the original analysis: Estimates of nucleated cell counts were drawn from the amplification of reference gene primers. The table came from immunoSEQ multiplex PCR; TCRdb's copy has only in-frame clones and leaves some out. V and J calls plus clone size are reproduced from that table; the DNA served to infer D and trimming. Of some 160,000 clones listed, 70% to 90% are singletons. The TCR was taken from a man aged 55 to 70 with acute or convalescent COVID-19. Source material: peripheral blood. The genes are TRBV6-6 and TRBJ2-7; 9 nucleotides line up with TRBD1. The CDR3 DNA follows: TGTGCCAGCAAGGGACAGGGCCACGAGCAGTACTTC. Translating it yields CASKGQGHEQYF.